Presented here are 10 T cell receptor beta chains from one specimen sequenced in a study of blood T cell repertoires in COVID-19. The repertoire was sequenced with immunoSEQ multiplex PCR; TCRdb's copy has only in-frame clones and lacks some. The sample contains about half a million clones, roughly 85% of which appear only once. The sequencing sample was made of peripheral blood. The source of these receptors is a human donor in a cohort sampled during active COVID-19.

This chain joins TRBV5-4 and TRBJ1-2, with D perhaps matching TRBD1 (6 bases). The V end lost 2 bases, the J end lost 8 bases, and 16 bases lay between the germline ends. CDR1 is SGHNT, CDR2 YYREEE, per germline (reference sequence). The CDR3 runs 14 residues. In DNA form, the CDR3 reads TGTGCCAGCAGCTTACCACAGGGTACGGAGGGCTACACCTTC. It specifies CASSLPQGTEGYTF.

V is TRBV13 and J is TRBJ1-1; D is unclear. V lost 5 bases to trimming and J lost 7 bases, with 14 bases between them. The CDR3 is made up of 13 amino acids. Germline CDR1 and CDR2: PRHDT and FYEKMQ (reference sequence). CDR3 in DNA: TGTGCCAGCAGCCCCAGCGCGGGTGGTGAAGCTTTCTTT. Encoded protein: CASSPSAGGEAFF.

V usage is TRBV28 and J usage is TRBJ1-1; tentative D call: TRBD1 (6 bases). There are 13 residues in the CDR3. Per germline, CDR1 MDHEN and CDR2 SYDVKM. Deletions cut 1 base from V and 6 bases from J, with 9 bases between. CDR3 sequence: CASSLFGGSEAFF. The CDR3 DNA reads TGTGCCAGCAGTTTATTTGGGGGCTCTGAAGCTTTCTTT. The full variable domain, rest sourced from reference TRBV28 and TRBJ1-1, is DVKVTQSSRYLVKRTGEKVFLECVQDMDHENMFWYRQDPGLGLRLIYFSYDVKMKEKGDIPEGYSVSREKKERFSLILESASTNQTSMYLCASSLFGGSEAFFGQGTRLTVV.

The chain is built from TRBV19 and TRBJ1-5, with 8 nucleotides matching TRBD1. The length of the CDR3 is 21 residues. Looked up from germline, CDR1 is LNHDA and CDR2 is SQIVND (reference sequence). J lost 0 bases, V lost 3 bases, and 19 bases had no gene match. CDR3: CASSIREPRGLRGNSNQPQHF. CDR3 sequence (DNA): TGTGCCAGTAGTATCCGAGAACCCAGGGGGCTCAGGGGAAATAGCAATCAGCCCCAGCATTTT. The variable domain in full, completed from reference TRBV19 and TRBJ1-5, reads DGGITQSPKYLFRKEGQNVTLSCEQNLNHDAMYWYRQDPGQGLRLIYYSQIVNDFQKGDIAEGYSVSREKKESFPLTVTSAQKNPTAFYLCASSIREPRGLRGNSNQPQHFGDGTRLSIL.

The chain recombines TRBV7-2 with TRBJ2-6; TRBD2 is a possible D gene (5 bases). The CDR3 runs to 16 residues. The germline V gene has CDR1 SGHTA and CDR2 FQGNSA. Trimming left V 2 bases short and J 3 bases short, with 11 bases between. The CDR3 sequence: CASSLSPGSGANVLTF. The CDR3 bases are TGTGCCAGCAGCTTATCCCCGGGGAGTGGGGCCAACGTCCTGACTTTC.

The chain has TRBV15 and TRBJ2-1; TRBD2 aligns across 7 bases. The CDR3 has 15 amino acids. CDR1 is LNHNV and CDR2 is YYDKDF in the germline V gene (reference sequence). The trim removed 4 bases at V and 3 bases at J, leaving 6 bases unmatched. The CDR3 DNA follows: TGTGCCACCAGCAAACTTGGGGGGGGCTACAATGAGCAGTTCTTC. This sequence encodes CATSKLGGGYNEQFF.

This clone was seen a single time. The CDR3 protein is CASSPLGEGNYGYTF. The CDR3 DNA reads TGTGCCAGCTCACCTCTAGGGGAAGGAAACTATGGCTACACCTTC. This chain joins TRBV18 and TRBJ1-2; perhaps TRBD1 as D (5 bases). The V and J ends lost 3 bases and 2 bases respectively, with 13 bases between them. The germline gives CDR1 KGHSH, CDR2 LQKENI. The CDR3 covers 15 residues.

The rearrangement links TRBV9 to TRBJ2-2; D is uncertain. The CDR3 runs 17 residues. Germline loops: CDR1 SGDLS, CDR2 YYNGEE. V was clipped by 2 bases and J by 0 bases, with 14 bases between them. The CDR3 here is CASSVEGSLANTGELFF. The CDR3 region has the DNA TGTGCCAGCAGCGTCGAAGGATCTCTAGCGAACACCGGGGAGCTGTTTTTT.

For the CDR3, the DNA is TGTGCCAGCAGTTTAAGACAGGGGGATACGCAGTATTTT. Its protein product is CASSLRQGDTQYF. This sequence joins TRBV28 and TRBJ2-3; TRBD1 matches at 8 bases. Germline CDR1 reads MDHEN; CDR2 reads SYDVKM. The length of the CDR3 is 13 residues. J lost 6 bases, V lost 2 bases, and 1 base had no gene match.

The chain joins TRBV12-3 or TRBV12-4 to TRBJ1-6, with 9 bases that match TRBD1. The V segment lost 9 bases and the J segment 9 bases; nucleotides outside the gene matches: 6. The CDR3 totals 13 residues. CDR3 amino acids: CASKTGGTSPLHF. The CDR3 bases are TGTGCCAGTAAGACAGGGGGAACTTCACCCCTCCACTTT.